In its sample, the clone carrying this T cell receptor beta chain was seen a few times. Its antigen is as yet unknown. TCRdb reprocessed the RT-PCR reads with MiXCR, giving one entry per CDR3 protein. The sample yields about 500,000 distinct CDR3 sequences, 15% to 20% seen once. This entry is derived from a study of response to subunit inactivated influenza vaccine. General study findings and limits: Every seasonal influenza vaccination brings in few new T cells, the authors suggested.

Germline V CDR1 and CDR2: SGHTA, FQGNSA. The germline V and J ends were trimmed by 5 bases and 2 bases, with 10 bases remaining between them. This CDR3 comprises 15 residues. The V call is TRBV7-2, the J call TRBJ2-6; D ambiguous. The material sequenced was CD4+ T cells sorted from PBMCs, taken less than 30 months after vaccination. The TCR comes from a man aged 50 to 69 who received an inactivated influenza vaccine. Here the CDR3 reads CASSSLGPGANVLTF. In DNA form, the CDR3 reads TGTGCCAGCAGCAGCCTCGGGCCTGGGGCCAACGTCCTGACTTTC.